Detailed here is one T cell receptor beta chain. The source of the sample is a study of control samples from healthy donors and cancer patients. Trimming left V 6 bases short and J 7 bases short, with 18 bases between. The CDR3 covers 15 residues. Germline CDR1 reads MDHEN; CDR2 reads SYDVKM. This table comes from immunoSEQ multiplex PCR, and its TCRdb copy is limited to in-frame clones, with some not included. The data show tens of thousands of clones, roughly 93% seen once. The sequenced sample was PBMCs. The V and J genes are TRBV28 and TRBJ1-4, with D perhaps TRBD1 (5 bases). This sequence was found in a man aged 50 to 59 with lung cancer. This CDR3 reads CASSPTPTVSEKLFF. In nucleotides, the CDR3 is TGTGCCAGCAGCCCTACCCCGACAGTGAGTGAAAAACTGTTTTTT.